A single sample is the source of the 13 T cell receptor delta chains below, sequenced in a study of Vδ1+ human thymocytes. Study-level findings and limits: Highly polyclonal TRG and TRD repertoires with Gaussian CDR3 length distributions appeared in thymus.

Their target antigens are unknown. Extracted RNA was reverse transcribed into cDNA. CDR3 amplicons came from multiplex PCR with pooled V-gene forward and constant-region reverse primers. TCRdb reapplied CATT to the multiplex PCR reads. This table holds some 54,000 delta-chain clones, roughly 15% found once. Sequencing was carried out using Vdelta1+ gamma-delta thymocytes from the thymus. Subset specified: FACS-sorted CD3+ TCRalphabeta- TCRVdelta1+ TCRVdelta2- thymocytes. Receptors were obtained from a boy less than two years old who had congenital heart surgery.

The table lists this clone with a few counts. The V and J genes are TRDV1 and TRDJ1; 11 bases agree with TRDD3. The CDR3 covers 21 residues. The germline gives CDR1 TSWWSYY, CDR2 QGS. The junction had 17 bases not matched to a gene; V was cut back by 2 bases and J by 0 bases. This chain's CDR3 is CALGERPPWWGIRGYTDKLIF. The CDR3 DNA reads TGTGCTCTTGGGGAAAGACCGCCATGGTGGGGGATACGCGGGTACACCGATAAACTCATCTTT.

The chain has TRDV1 and TRDJ1; perhaps TRDD2 as D (5 bases). The germline V and J ends were trimmed by 3 bases and 0 bases, with 23 bases remaining between them. Germline-derived CDR1 and CDR2 are TSWWSYY and QGS. This CDR3 contains 19 residues. CDR3 sequence reads: CALGDPPFPFLQNTDKLIF. CDR3 DNA: TGTGCTCTTGGGGACCCCCCTTTCCCGTTCCTCCAAAACACCGATAAACTCATCTTT.

V is TRDV1 and J is TRDJ1, with D perhaps matching TRDD3 (6 bases). V gave up 0 bases and J gave up 3 bases, with 32 bases separating them. The CDR3 sequence is 22 residues long. The germline V gene encodes CDR1 TSWWSYY and CDR2 QGS. CDR3 protein: CALGELTPPSCPGNPGADKLIF. The CDR3 DNA is TGTGCTCTTGGGGAACTGACGCCTCCCTCTTGTCCTGGGAATCCTGGGGCCGATAAACTCATCTTT.

The chain combines TRDV1 with TRDJ1, with 12 bases that match TRDD3. CDR1 is TSWWSYY, CDR2 QGS, per germline. This CDR3 is built from 24 residues. The ends lost 3 bases at V and 0 bases at J; junction bases unmatched: 26. CDR3 nucleotides: TGTGCTCTTGGGGACCCCTTTCGACCCCACCGCTACTGGGGGATACCGATGTACACCGATAAACTCATCTTT. As protein: CALGDPFRPHRYWGIPMYTDKLIF.

The chain carries TRDV2 and TRDJ2; TRDD3 aligns across 11 bases. V was pared by 3 bases and J by 0 bases, with 2 bases of the junction left unmatched. Germline lookup yields CDR1 GEAIGNYY and CDR2 EKD. This CDR3 comprises 16 residues. The DNA for the CDR3 is TGTGCCTGTGACCGACTGGGGGATACTTTGACAGCACAACTCTTCTTT. It translates to CACDRLGDTLTAQLFF.

This rearrangement joins TRDV1 to TRDJ2; 7 positions agree with TRDD3. Germline CDR1 is TSWWSYY and CDR2 is QGS. Losses at the gene ends were 5 bases for V and 2 bases for J; bases not matched to a gene: 14. This CDR3 comprises 18 residues. CDR3 sequence: CALGPDSWGVPLTAQLFF. Here the CDR3 DNA reads TGTGCTCTTGGGCCTGATTCCTGGGGGGTTCCATTGACAGCACAACTCTTCTTT.

By share, this clone counts as medium-sized. The rearrangement joins TRDV2 to TRDJ1; D could derive from TRDD2 or TRDD3 (6 bases each). Deletions cut 1 base from V and 1 base from J, with 24 bases between. The CDR3 covers 19 residues. Germline CDR1 GEAIGNYY, CDR2 EKD. In nucleotides, the CDR3 is TGTGCCTGTGACACATACTCCTACGAGTATGGGGGGTCCACCGATAAACTCATCTTT. This gives the protein CACDTYSYEYGGSTDKLIF.

This clone was counted only a few times. J is TRDJ1 and V is TRDV1, with TRDD3 matching 11 bases. CDR1 TSWWSYY and CDR2 QGS come from the germline V gene. Losses at the gene ends were 0 bases for V and 2 bases for J; bases not matched to a gene: 17. The CDR3 is 21 amino acids. The CDR3: CALGELLQRWGIHYRTDKLIF. The CDR3 DNA sequence: TGTGCTCTTGGGGAACTCCTCCAGCGCTGGGGGATACACTACAGAACCGATAAACTCATCTTT.

V usage is TRDV2 and J usage is TRDJ1; D not certain. Germline V lookup: CDR1 GEAIGNYY, CDR2 EKD. Between the trimmed V and J ends, which lost 6 bases and 2 bases, there was a span of 15 bases. CDR3 length equals 14 residues. The CDR3 sequence is CACLYSRCTDKLIF. The CDR3 DNA reads as TGTGCCTGTCTTTATTCGAGATGTACCGATAAACTCATCTTT.

The J gene is TRDJ2, the V gene TRDV1; 12 bases align to TRDD3. Germline V gene lookup returns CDR1 TSWWSYY and CDR2 QGS. This CDR3 has 24 residues. The V segment lost 0 bases and the J segment 0 bases; nucleotides outside the gene matches: 20. This CDR3 reads CALGELAGVVSTGGYFTLTAQLFF. The CDR3 DNA is TGTGCTCTTGGGGAACTTGCCGGTGTAGTAAGTACTGGGGGATACTTTACTTTGACAGCACAACTCTTCTTT.

This clone was detected a few times. This chain joins TRDV1 and TRDJ1, with 10 bases fitting TRDD3. Germline lookup yields CDR1 TSWWSYY and CDR2 QGS. V gave up 7 bases and J gave up 3 bases; unmatched junction bases: 14. This CDR3 region has 17 residues. The CDR3 region is CALVLSPGTGGSDKLIF. The CDR3 region has the DNA TGTGCTCTTGTACTTTCCCCCGGTACTGGGGGATCCGATAAACTCATCTTT.

V gene TRDV1 combines with J gene TRDJ1; 9 positions agree with TRDD3. The junction had 16 bases not matched to a gene; V was cut back by 1 base and J by 1 base. This CDR3 region has 20 residues. Germline V gives CDR1 TSWWSYY, CDR2 QGS. CDR3 residues: CALGEQFSNAYWGTTDKLIF. The DNA of the CDR3 is TGTGCTCTTGGGGAACAATTCTCCAATGCGTACTGGGGGACCACCGATAAACTCATCTTT.

The chain uses TRDV1 and TRDJ1; TRDD3 matches 12 bases. The V segment lost 3 bases and the J segment 6 bases; nucleotides outside the gene matches: 29. The CDR3 totals 23 residues. Germline CDR1 TSWWSYY, CDR2 QGS. In DNA form, the CDR3 reads TGTGCTCTTGGGGAGGCTCTCGAGTCCAGGACGTTGCCTGGGGGATACGCTTCCTATAAACTCATCTTT. Translation: CALGEALESRTLPGGYASYKLIF.